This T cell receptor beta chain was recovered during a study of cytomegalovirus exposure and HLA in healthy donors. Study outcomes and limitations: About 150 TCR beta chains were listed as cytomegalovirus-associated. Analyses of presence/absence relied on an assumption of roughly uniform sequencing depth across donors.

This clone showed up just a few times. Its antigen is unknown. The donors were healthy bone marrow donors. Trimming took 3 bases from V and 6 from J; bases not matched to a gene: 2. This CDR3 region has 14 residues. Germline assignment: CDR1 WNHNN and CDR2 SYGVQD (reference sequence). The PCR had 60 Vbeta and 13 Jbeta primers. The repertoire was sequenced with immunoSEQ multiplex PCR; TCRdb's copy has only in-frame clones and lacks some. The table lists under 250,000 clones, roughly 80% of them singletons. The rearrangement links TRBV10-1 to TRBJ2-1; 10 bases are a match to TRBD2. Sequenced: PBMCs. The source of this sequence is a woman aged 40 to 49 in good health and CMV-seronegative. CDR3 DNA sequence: TGCGCCAGCAGTGAAGTAGCGGGAGGCAATGAGCAGTTCTTC. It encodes CASSEVAGGNEQFF.